The source of this T cell receptor beta chain is a study of T cell responses to AZD1222 COVID-19 vaccine. Study overall: Recipients boosted at about 4 weeks or about 12 weeks are pooled.

The method was immunoSEQ multiplex PCR; TCRdb's version includes in-frame clones alone and lacks a portion of them. The sample carries 110,000 to 150,000 clones, about 89% recorded once. In the case of this clone: The antigen remains undetermined.

Whole-study findings and limits: The reported proportion of spike-specific TCRs targeting unmutated variant regions was nearly half. Among vaccine-associated CD4 TCRs, coverage spanned spike, with dominance at 160-218 and 743-854. In a largely white British group with more females than males, clonal diversity was possibly underestimated.

This clonotype originated in an adult in good health. The sample here was peripheral blood, taken on day 0 of AZD1222 vaccination.

CDR3 protein: CASSTGGQPQHF. CDR3 nucleotide sequence: TGTGCCAGCAGTACCGGGGGTCAGCCCCAGCATTTT. The gene calls are TRBV6-5 and TRBJ1-5; TRBD1 might be the D (5 bases). CDR1 and CDR2 (germline): MNHEY, SVGAGI. This CDR3 has 12 residues. Trimming shortened V by 5 bases and J by 6 bases, and 8 bases separated the two germline ends.